This T cell receptor beta chain stems from a study of early T cells in non-severe SARS-CoV-2 infection. Across the whole study: Bulk RNA from unsorted whole blood was sequenced; chains were unpaired.

The library protocol tagged individual cDNA molecules with unique molecular identifiers. TCRdb re-analysed the 5' RACE reads in MiXCR, keeping a single row per CDR3 protein. The profile shows tens of thousands of distinct CDR3 sequences, around 8.4% of them singletons. This clonotype was recorded many times. CDR3 length equals 15 residues. The V and J ends lost 3 bases and 6 bases respectively, with 18 bases between them. The germline V gene encodes CDR1 DFQATT and CDR2 SNEGSKA (reference sequence). The chain combines TRBV20-1 with TRBJ2-1, with D perhaps TRBD2 (5 bases). The sample taken for sequencing was whole blood. This receptor was identified in an adult who was a healthcare worker with PCR-confirmed SARS-CoV-2 infection or an uninfected control (not recorded which). CDR3 bases: TGCAGTGCTAGGGGAGACTTCCGCAGTCTCAATGAGCAGTTCTTC. Amino acids: CSARGDFRSLNEQFF.